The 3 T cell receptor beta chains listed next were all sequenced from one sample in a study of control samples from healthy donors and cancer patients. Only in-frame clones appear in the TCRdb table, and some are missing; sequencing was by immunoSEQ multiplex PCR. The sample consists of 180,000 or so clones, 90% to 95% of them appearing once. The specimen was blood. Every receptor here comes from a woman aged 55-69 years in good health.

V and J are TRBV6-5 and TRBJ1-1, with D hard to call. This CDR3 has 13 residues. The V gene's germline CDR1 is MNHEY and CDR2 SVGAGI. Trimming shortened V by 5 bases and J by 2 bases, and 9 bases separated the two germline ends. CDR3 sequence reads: CASSRTANTEAFF. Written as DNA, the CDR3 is TGTGCCAGCAGTCGAACAGCAAACACTGAAGCTTTCTTT.

CDR3 amino acids: CASSWGEYLGSPLHF. The CDR3 DNA reads as TGTGCCAGCAGTTGGGGAGAATACCTGGGTTCACCCCTCCACTTT. V and J are TRBV6-2 or TRBV6-3 and TRBJ1-6, with D uncertain. The germline CDR1 and CDR2 sequences are MNHEY and SVGEGT. V lost 4 bases, J lost 9 bases, and 16 bases lay in between. CDR3 length: 15 residues.

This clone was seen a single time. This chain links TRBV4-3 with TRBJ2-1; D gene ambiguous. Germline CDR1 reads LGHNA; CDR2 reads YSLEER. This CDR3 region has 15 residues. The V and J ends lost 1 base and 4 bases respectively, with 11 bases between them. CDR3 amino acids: CASSQGNRPYNEQFF. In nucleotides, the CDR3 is TGCGCCAGCAGCCAAGGAAATAGGCCTTACAATGAGCAGTTCTTC.